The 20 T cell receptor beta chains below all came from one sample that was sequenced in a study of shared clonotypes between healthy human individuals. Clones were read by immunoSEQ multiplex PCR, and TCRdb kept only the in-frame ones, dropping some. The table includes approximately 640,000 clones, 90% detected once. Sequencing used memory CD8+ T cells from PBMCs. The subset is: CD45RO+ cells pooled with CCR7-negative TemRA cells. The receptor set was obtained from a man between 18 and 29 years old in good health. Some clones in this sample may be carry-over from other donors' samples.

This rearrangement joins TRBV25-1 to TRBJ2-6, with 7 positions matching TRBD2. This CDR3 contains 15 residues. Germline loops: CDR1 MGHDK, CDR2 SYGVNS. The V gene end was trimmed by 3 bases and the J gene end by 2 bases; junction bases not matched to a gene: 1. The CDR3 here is CASSDGGAGANVLTF. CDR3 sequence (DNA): TGTGCCAGCAGTGATGGGGGGGCTGGGGCCAACGTCCTGACTTTC.

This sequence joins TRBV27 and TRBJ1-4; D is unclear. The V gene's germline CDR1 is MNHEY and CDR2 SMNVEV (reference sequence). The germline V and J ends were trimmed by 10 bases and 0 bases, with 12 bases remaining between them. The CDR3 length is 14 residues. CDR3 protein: CANFKQPTNEKLFF. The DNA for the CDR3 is TGTGCCAACTTTAAACAGCCAACTAATGAAAAACTGTTTTTT.

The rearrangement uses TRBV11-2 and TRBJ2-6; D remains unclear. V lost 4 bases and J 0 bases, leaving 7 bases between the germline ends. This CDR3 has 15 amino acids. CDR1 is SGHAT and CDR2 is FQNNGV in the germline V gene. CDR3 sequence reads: CASSSLSSGANVLTF. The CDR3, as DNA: TGTGCCAGCAGCTCCCTCAGCTCTGGGGCCAACGTCCTGACTTTC.

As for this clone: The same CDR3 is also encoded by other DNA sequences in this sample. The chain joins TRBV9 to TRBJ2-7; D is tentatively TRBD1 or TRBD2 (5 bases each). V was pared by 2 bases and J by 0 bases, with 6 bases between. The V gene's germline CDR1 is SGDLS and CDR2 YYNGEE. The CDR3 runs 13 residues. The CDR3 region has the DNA TGTGCCAGCAGCGTGGGGGTCTCCTACGAGCAGTACTTC. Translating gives CASSVGVSYEQYF.

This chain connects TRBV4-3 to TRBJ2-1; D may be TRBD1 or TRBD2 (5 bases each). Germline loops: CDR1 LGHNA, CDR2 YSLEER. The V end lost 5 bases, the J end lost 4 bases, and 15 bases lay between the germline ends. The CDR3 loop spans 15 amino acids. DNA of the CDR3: TGCGCCAGCAGCTCCCGGGACCTGAGATACAATGAGCAGTTCTTC. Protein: CASSSRDLRYNEQFF.

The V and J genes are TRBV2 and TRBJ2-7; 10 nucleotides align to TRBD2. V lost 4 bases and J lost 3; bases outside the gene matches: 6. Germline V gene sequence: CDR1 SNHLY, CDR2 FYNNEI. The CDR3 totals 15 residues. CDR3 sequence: CASSAGLAAHYEQYF. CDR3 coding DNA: TGTGCCAGCAGTGCAGGACTAGCGGCCCACTACGAGCAGTACTTC.

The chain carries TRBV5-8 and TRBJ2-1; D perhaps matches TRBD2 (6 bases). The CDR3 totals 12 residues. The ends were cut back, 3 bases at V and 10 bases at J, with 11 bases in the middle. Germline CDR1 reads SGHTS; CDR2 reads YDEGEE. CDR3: CASSSPAGEQFF. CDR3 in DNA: TGTGCCAGCAGCTCCCCGGCGGGGGAGCAGTTCTTC.

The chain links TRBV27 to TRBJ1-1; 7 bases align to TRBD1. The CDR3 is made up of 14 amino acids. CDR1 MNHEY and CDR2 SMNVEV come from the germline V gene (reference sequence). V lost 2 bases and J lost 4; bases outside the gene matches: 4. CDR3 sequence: CASSLGAGGTEAFF. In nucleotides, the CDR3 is TGTGCCAGCAGTTTAGGGGCAGGGGGCACTGAAGCTTTCTTT.

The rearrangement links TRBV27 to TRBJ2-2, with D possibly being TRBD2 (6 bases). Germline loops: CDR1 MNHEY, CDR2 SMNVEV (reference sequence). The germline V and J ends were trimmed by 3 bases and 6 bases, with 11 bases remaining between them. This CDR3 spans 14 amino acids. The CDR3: CASSLRDVAGELFF. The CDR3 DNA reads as TGTGCCAGCAGTTTGCGGGATGTAGCCGGGGAGCTGTTTTTT.

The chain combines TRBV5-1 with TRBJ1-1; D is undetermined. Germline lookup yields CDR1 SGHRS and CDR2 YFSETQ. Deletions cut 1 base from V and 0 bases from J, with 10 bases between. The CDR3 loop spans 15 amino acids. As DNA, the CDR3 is TGCGCCAGCAGCTTGCCCCTGGGAGTGAACACTGAAGCTTTCTTT. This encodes CASSLPLGVNTEAFF. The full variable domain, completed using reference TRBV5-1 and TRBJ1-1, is KAGVTQTPRYLIKTRGQQVTLSCSPISGHRSVSWYQQTPGQGLQFLFEYFSETQRNKGNFPGRFSGRQFSNSRSEMNVSTLELGDSALYLCASSLPLGVNTEAFFGQGTRLTVV.

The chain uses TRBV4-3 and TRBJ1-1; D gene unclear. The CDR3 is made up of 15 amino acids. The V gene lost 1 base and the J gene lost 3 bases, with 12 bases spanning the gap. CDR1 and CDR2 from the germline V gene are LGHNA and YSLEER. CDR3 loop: CASSQGTGLYTEAFF. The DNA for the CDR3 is TGCGCCAGCAGCCAAGGTACGGGCTTGTACACTGAAGCTTTCTTT.

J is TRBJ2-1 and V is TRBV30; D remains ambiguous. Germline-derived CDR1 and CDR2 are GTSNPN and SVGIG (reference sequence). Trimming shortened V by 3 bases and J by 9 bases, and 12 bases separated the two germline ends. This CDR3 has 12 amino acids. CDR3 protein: CAWSPTSGEQFF. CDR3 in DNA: TGTGCCTGGAGCCCGACTTCCGGTGAGCAGTTCTTC.

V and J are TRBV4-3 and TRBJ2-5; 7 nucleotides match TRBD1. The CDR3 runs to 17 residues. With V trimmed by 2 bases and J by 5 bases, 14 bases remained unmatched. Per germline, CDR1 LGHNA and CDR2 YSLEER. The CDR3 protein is CASSQTIAGGLSETQYF. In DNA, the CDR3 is TGCGCCAGCAGCCAAACTATCGCAGGGGGATTATCGGAGACCCAGTACTTC.

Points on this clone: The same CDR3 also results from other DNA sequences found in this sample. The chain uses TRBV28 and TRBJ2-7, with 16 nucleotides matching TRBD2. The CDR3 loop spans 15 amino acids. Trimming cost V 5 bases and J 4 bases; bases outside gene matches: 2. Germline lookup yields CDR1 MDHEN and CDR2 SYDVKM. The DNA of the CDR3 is TGTGCCAGCAGTCCGGGACTAGCGGGAGGGTACGAGCAGTACTTC. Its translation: CASSPGLAGGYEQYF.

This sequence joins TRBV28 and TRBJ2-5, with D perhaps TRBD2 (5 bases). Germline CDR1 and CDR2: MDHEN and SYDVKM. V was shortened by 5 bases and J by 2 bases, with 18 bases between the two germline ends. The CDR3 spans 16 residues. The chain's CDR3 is CASSGRAEEDQETQYF. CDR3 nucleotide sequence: TGTGCCAGCAGTGGGCGAGCGGAGGAAGATCAAGAGACCCAGTACTTC.

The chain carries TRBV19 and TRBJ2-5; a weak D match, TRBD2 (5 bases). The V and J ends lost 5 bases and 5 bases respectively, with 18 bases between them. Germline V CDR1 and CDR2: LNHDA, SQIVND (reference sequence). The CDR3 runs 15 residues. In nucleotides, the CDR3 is TGTGCCAGTAGTCCCCGACGGGGTAGGCCGGAGACCCAGTACTTC. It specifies CASSPRRGRPETQYF.

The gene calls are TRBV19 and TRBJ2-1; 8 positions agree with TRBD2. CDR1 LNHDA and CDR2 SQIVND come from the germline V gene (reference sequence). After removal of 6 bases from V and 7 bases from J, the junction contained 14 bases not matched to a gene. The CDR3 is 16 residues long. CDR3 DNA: TGTGCCAGTAGCCTCGTAGCGGGACGAAGGGGTAATGAGCAGTTCTTC. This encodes CASSLVAGRRGNEQFF. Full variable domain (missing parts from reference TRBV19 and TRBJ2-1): DGGITQSPKYLFRKEGQNVTLSCEQNLNHDAMYWYRQDPGQGLRLIYYSQIVNDFQKGDIAEGYSVSREKKESFPLTVTSAQKNPTAFYLCASSLVAGRRGNEQFFGPGTRLTVL.

In DNA, the CDR3 is TGCGCCAGCAGCATAGAGGCTAGCGGATCTCTTCCCCATGGGCAGTTCTTC. Encoded protein: CASSIEASGSLPHGQFF. This chain connects TRBV5-1 to TRBJ2-1; 7 nucleotides align to TRBD2. V shed 4 bases and J 12 bases; nucleotides not matched to a gene: 22. The CDR3 is made up of 17 amino acids. The germline gives CDR1 SGHRS, CDR2 YFSETQ.

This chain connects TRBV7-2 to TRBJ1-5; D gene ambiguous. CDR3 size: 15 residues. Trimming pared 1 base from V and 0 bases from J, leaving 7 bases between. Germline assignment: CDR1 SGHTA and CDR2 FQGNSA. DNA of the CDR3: TGTGCCAGCAGCTTAGGGCGGGTTAGCAATCAGCCCCAGCATTTT. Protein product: CASSLGRVSNQPQHF.

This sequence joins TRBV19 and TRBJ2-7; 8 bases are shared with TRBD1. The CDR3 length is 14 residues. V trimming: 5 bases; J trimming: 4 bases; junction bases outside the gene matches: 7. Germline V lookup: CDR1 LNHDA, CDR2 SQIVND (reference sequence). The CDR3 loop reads CASSWSQGAYEQYF. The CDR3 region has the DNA TGTGCCAGTAGTTGGAGCCAGGGGGCTTACGAGCAGTACTTC. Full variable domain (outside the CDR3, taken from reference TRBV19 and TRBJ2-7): DGGITQSPKYLFRKEGQNVTLSCEQNLNHDAMYWYRQDPGQGLRLIYYSQIVNDFQKGDIAEGYSVSREKKESFPLTVTSAQKNPTAFYLCASSWSQGAYEQYFGPGTRLTVT.